This entry features one TCR beta chain sequence. No antigen is known for it. The sample is drawn from a study of T cell responses to AZD1222 COVID-19 vaccine. Broader study findings: It was only after the peak T cell response that any repertoires were sampled. Among the donors, most were white British and more were female, and clonal diversity was possibly underestimated. Of the AZD1222 recipients, only five to seven were seropositive at baseline.

Clones were sequenced by immunoSEQ multiplex PCR, and TCRdb holds only the in-frame ones, with some missing. The table lists roughly 180,000 clones, around 92% of them singletons. The length of the CDR3 is 18 residues. V lost 0 bases and J lost 1; bases outside the gene matches: 7. CDR1 is LGHDT, CDR2 YNNKEL, per germline (reference sequence). The sequences come from peripheral blood, collected 28 days after the second AZD1222 dose. The V call is TRBV3-1 (or the pseudogene TRBV3-2), the J call TRBJ1-1; 11 nucleotides align to TRBD1. This sequence was found in an adult who received the AZD1222 COVID-19 vaccine. The CDR3 loop reads CASSQEWRTGGWNTEAFF. The CDR3 DNA sequence: TGTGCCAGCAGCCAAGAGTGGAGGACAGGGGGCTGGAACACTGAAGCTTTCTTT.